These T cell receptor beta chains were read from a single sample in a study of Tregs in tolerant kidney transplant recipients. TCRdb's copy holds only in-frame clones and misses some; the assay was immunoSEQ multiplex PCR. The sample has around 70,000 clones, approximately 92% seen once; the top ten hold approximately 11%. The sequencing here drew on CD8+ T cells from blood, taken before the transplant. The receptors originated from a human donor who received a combined kidney and bone marrow transplant. CDR3s include the opening cysteine and the closing phenylalanine or tryptophan.

CDR3: CASSIGTGYGYGYTF
J: TRBJ1-2
V: TRBV19

CDR3: CASSYRTGVEAFF
J: TRBJ1-1
V: TRBV6-6

CDR3: CASRGTVSGNTIYF
J: TRBJ1-3
V: TRBV9

CDR3: CASSELNRGVYEQYF
J: TRBJ2-7
V: TRBV6-1

CDR3: CASKMGQTNNSPLHF
J: TRBJ1-6
V: TRBV2

CDR3: CAGGLAGETGELFF
J: TRBJ2-2
V: TRBV19

CDR3: CASSEGTSGFPYNEQFF
J: TRBJ2-1
V: TRBV4-3

CDR3: CASSVLASSTDTQYF
J: TRBJ2-3
V: TRBV9

CDR3: CASIHAGGPRETQYF
J: TRBJ2-5
V: TRBV7-9

CDR3: CASSFPGNSPLHF
J: TRBJ1-6
V: TRBV28

CDR3: CASSPQGASYEQYF
J: TRBJ2-7
V: TRBV18

CDR3: CSPGGAQGVNQPQHF
J: TRBJ1-5
V: TRBV29-1

CDR3: CASRSSGEQYF
J: TRBJ2-7
V: TRBV27

CDR3: CASSQQGAPRGTEAFF
J: TRBJ1-1
V: TRBV4-3

CDR3: CASSVEGFTGELFF
J: TRBJ2-2
V: TRBV9

CDR3: CASSLAPGQGRGTDTQYF
J: TRBJ2-3
V: TRBV7-2

CDR3: CASSLGAGASYNSPLHF
J: TRBJ1-6
V: TRBV5-4

CDR3: CASSYQGYTGELFF
J: TRBJ2-2
V: TRBV19

CDR3: CASSLGAGSGANVLTF
J: TRBJ2-6
V: TRBV5-8

CDR3: CASSFGGEQYF
J: TRBJ2-7
V: TRBV27

CDR3: CASSVSGRGTGELFF
J: TRBJ2-2
V: TRBV9

CDR3: CATSLAEGGNEQFF
J: TRBJ2-1
V: TRBV15

CDR3: CASSLGTGGVGGYTF
J: TRBJ1-2
V: TRBV13

CDR3: CASSIVGVGTGELFF
J: TRBJ2-2
V: TRBV19

CDR3: CASSYSAGAQPQHF
J: TRBJ1-5
V: TRBV6-5

CDR3: CASRPEGQMNTEAFF
J: TRBJ1-1
V: TRBV5-1

CDR3: CASSLGVGRTYNSPLHF
J: TRBJ1-6
V: TRBV7-2

CDR3: CASSLLGSYNEQFF
J: TRBJ2-1
V: TRBV5-6

CDR3: CSVEDQRSSGNTIYF
J: TRBJ1-3
V: TRBV29-1

CDR3: CASSQRQGAYNEQFF
J: TRBJ2-1
V: TRBV14

CDR3: CATSREGLAGPSDEQYF
J: .
V: TRBV15

CDR3: CASSGRAYSGNTIYF
J: TRBJ1-3
V: TRBV28

CDR3: CASSLDSYEQYF
J: TRBJ2-7
V: TRBV19

CDR3: CASSSTSGGAVEEQYF
J: TRBJ2-7
V: TRBV7-6

CDR3: CASSQGTQGQFNQPQHF
J: TRBJ1-5
V: TRBV4-2

CDR3: CAWSVPGASVGTDTQYF
J: TRBJ2-3
V: TRBV30

CDR3: CASSFARKYGYTF
J: TRBJ1-2
V: TRBV7-9

CDR3: CASSPEVAGAGEQFF
J: TRBJ2-1
V: TRBV5-6

CDR3: CASSPRSWDSPYNEQFF
J: TRBJ2-1
V: TRBV11-3

CDR3: CASSFATSSYNEQFF
J: TRBJ2-1
V: TRBV11-2

CDR3: CATSREQGRAHEQYF
J: TRBJ2-7
V: TRBV15

CDR3: CASSIPQGADTEAFF
J: TRBJ1-1
V: TRBV5-4

CDR3: CASSLDSYEQYF
J: TRBJ2-7
V: TRBV11-2

CDR3: CASSPGGGGYEQYF
J: .
V: TRBV4-3

CDR3: CASSQRTGANTEAFF
J: TRBJ1-1
V: TRBV4-1